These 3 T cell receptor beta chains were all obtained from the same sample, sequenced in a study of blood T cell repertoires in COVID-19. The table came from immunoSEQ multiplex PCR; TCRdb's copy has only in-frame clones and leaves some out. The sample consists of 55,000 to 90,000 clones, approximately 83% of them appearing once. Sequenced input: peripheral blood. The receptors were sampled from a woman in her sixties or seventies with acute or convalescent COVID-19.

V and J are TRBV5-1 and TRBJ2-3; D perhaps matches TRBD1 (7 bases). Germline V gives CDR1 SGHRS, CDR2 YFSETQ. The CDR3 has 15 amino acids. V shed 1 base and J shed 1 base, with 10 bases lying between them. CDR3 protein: CASSLQGGRTDTQYF. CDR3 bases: TGCGCCAGCAGCTTGCAGGGGGGACGCACAGATACGCAGTATTTT.

The CDR3 reads CASSPRTGSPVYNEQFF. CDR3 coding DNA: TGTGCCAGCTCACCACGGACAGGTTCCCCCGTTTACAATGAGCAGTTCTTC. V and J are TRBV18 and TRBJ2-1, with TRBD1 identical over 7 bases. V dropped 1 base and J dropped 4; count of bases not matched to a gene: 10. This CDR3 contains 17 residues. Per the germline V gene, CDR1 is KGHSH and CDR2 is LQKENI.

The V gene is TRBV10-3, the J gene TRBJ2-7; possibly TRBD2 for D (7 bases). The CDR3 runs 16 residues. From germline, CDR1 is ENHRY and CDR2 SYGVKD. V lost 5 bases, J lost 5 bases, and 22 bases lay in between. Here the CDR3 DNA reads TGTGCCATCAGTCCCGCTGGCGTAGGCGGGGGCGACGAGCAGTACTTC. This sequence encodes CAISPAGVGGGDEQYF.